The clone carrying this T cell receptor (beta chain) came up once. This sample stems from a study of shared clonotypes between healthy human individuals. The CDR3 runs 14 residues. CDR1 MDHEN and CDR2 SYDVKM come from the germline V gene. Trimming took 3 bases from V and 1 from J, leaving 8 bases between them. About 32,000 T cell genomes (approximately 0.3 ug DNA) went into each PBMC replicate. Measured with immunoSEQ multiplex PCR; TCRdb has only the in-frame clones, and not every one. The sample contains approximately 500,000 clones, about 85% of which appear only once. In unsorted samples, genomic DNA was obtained using 75 million to 90 million PBMCs.

The J gene is TRBJ2-3, the V gene TRBV28, with a possible D match to TRBD2 (5 bases). The TCR was taken from a woman in her thirties or forties in good health. Some clones in this sample may be carry-over from other donors' samples. The sample taken for sequencing was PBMCs. CDR3 in DNA: TGTGCCAGCAGTTTGTCAGCGGGCACAGATACGCAGTATTTT. Its protein product is CASSLSAGTDTQYF.